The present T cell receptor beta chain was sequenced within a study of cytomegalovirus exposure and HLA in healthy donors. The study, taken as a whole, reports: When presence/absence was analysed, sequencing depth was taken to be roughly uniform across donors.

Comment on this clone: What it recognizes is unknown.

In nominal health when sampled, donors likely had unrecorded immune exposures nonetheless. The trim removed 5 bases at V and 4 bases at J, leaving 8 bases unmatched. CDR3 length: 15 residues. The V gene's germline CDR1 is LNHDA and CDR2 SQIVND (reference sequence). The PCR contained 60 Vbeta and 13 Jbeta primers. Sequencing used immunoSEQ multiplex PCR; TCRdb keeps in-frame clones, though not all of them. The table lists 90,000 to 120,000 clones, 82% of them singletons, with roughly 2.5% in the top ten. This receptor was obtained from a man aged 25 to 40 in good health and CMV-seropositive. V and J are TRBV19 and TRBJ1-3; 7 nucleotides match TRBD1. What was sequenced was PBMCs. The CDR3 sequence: CASSERQGMGNTIYF. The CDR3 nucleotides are TGTGCCAGTAGTGAAAGACAGGGCATGGGAAACACCATATATTTT.